Presented here are 15 T cell receptor beta chains from one specimen sequenced in a study of OX40 agonist ivuxolimab in advanced cancers. Clones were sequenced by immunoSEQ multiplex PCR, and TCRdb holds only the in-frame ones, with some missing. The top ten clones hold roughly 1.1% of a sample with around 99,000 clones, approximately 89% of them seen once. This specimen was CD4+ or CD8+ T cells sorted from blood, taken in a trial of the OX40 agonist ivuxolimab. These receptors all come from an adult with an advanced solid tumor such as melanoma, head and neck, liver or kidney cancer.

This chain uses TRBV6-6 with TRBJ1-2; a possible D gene is TRBD1 (5 bases). The CDR3 has 14 residues. The V and J ends lost 10 bases and 0 bases respectively, with 15 bases between them. CDR1 and CDR2 (germline): MNHNY, SVGAGI (reference sequence). This CDR3 reads CATLGGSANYGYTF. As DNA, the CDR3 is TGTGCCACCCTTGGGGGGTCCGCTAACTATGGCTACACCTTC.

The chain couples TRBV19 to TRBJ2-1, with TRBD1 identical over 9 bases. The CDR3 sequence is 14 residues long. The germline gives CDR1 LNHDA, CDR2 SQIVND (reference sequence). After removal of 6 bases from V and 4 bases from J, the junction contained 4 bases not matched to a gene. The CDR3 sequence: CASRRDREYNEQFF. CDR3 DNA: TGTGCCAGTAGGCGGGACAGGGAGTACAATGAGCAGTTCTTC.

This sequence joins TRBV19 and TRBJ1-3, with no clear D. This CDR3 has 12 residues. With 11 bases removed from V and 0 bases from J, the gap between germline ends came to 8 bases. Looked up from germline, CDR1 is LNHDA and CDR2 is SQIVND (reference sequence). The CDR3 DNA is TGTGCCTCGGAGAGCTCTGGAAACACCATATATTTT. Translation: CASESSGNTIYF. The full variable domain, rest sourced from reference TRBV19 and TRBJ1-3, is DGGITQSPKYLFRKEGQNVTLSCEQNLNHDAMYWYRQDPGQGLRLIYYSQIVNDFQKGDIAEGYSVSREKKESFPLTVTSAQKNPTAFYLCASESSGNTIYFGEGSWLTVV.

The CDR3 loop reads CASSRWTGYNEQFF. CDR3 in DNA: TGTGCCAGCAGCCGGTGGACAGGTTACAATGAGCAGTTCTTC. The V call is TRBV7-9, the J call TRBJ2-1, with 7 bases identical to TRBD1. V shed 5 bases, J shed 4 bases, and the junction held 5 bases outside the gene matches. Germline lookup yields CDR1 SEHNR and CDR2 FQNEAQ (reference sequence). The CDR3 has 14 amino acids.

The gene calls are TRBV5-1 and TRBJ2-5; D remains unclear. CDR1 is SGHRS, CDR2 YFSETQ, per germline. CDR3 size: 14 residues. Between the trimmed V and J ends, which lost 0 bases and 8 bases, there was a span of 14 bases. CDR3 nucleotides: TGCGCCAGCAGCTTGGGCCAGCCTTCCATAACCCAGTACTTC. Translating it yields CASSLGQPSITQYF.

The chain links TRBV5-1 to TRBJ2-3; D is undetermined. This CDR3 has 14 amino acids. Germline V CDR1 and CDR2: SGHRS, YFSETQ. V lost 7 bases, J lost 0 bases, and 12 bases lay in between. The CDR3 loop reads CASLDEKSTDTQYF. The DNA for the CDR3 is TGCGCCAGCCTGGACGAGAAAAGCACAGATACGCAGTATTTT.

The genes are TRBV7-2 and TRBJ1-4, with 7 nucleotides matching TRBD1. The germline V gene encodes CDR1 SGHTA and CDR2 FQGNSA. J gave up 0 bases and V 4 bases, and 8 bases lay outside the gene matches. The CDR3 contains 17 residues. CDR3 in amino acids: CASSSTGAHTTNEKLFF. The CDR3, as DNA: TGTGCCAGCAGCTCAACAGGGGCCCACACAACTAATGAAAAACTGTTTTTT.

The chain employs TRBV9 and TRBJ2-1; 16 positions match TRBD2. The V segment lost 3 bases and the J segment 4 bases; nucleotides outside the gene matches: 7. The CDR3 loop spans 18 amino acids. CDR1 and CDR2 from the germline V gene are SGDLS and YYNGEE. The CDR3 protein is CASSAGLAGGKTYNEQFF. The CDR3 DNA reads as TGTGCCAGCAGCGCGGGACTAGCGGGAGGGAAAACTTACAATGAGCAGTTCTTC.

The V and J genes are TRBV18 and TRBJ1-1; 8 bases fit TRBD1. Germline V gene sequence: CDR1 KGHSH, CDR2 LQKENI. The length of the CDR3 is 15 residues. Trimming at V came to 4 bases and at J to 4 bases, leaving 8 bases not matched to a gene. The CDR3 region has the DNA TGTGCCAGCTCACTCGGACAGGGCGGGATCACTGAAGCTTTCTTT. It translates to CASSLGQGGITEAFF.

This rearrangement joins TRBV14 to TRBJ2-2; TRBD1 agrees at 10 bases. The ends lost 3 bases at V and 3 bases at J; junction bases unmatched: 7. The germline V gene has CDR1 SGHDN and CDR2 FVKESK. The CDR3 covers 17 residues. The CDR3 spells CASSQRQGAQDTGELFF. Here the CDR3 DNA reads TGTGCCAGCAGCCAGAGACAGGGGGCGCAGGACACCGGGGAGCTGTTTTTT.

V gene TRBV14 combines with J gene TRBJ1-6, with a weak D call TRBD1 (5 bases). Germline V lookup: CDR1 SGHDN, CDR2 FVKESK. This CDR3 region has 12 residues. V was shortened by 4 bases and J by 14 bases, with 12 bases between the two germline ends. The chain's CDR3 is CASSRDLWSLHF. The CDR3 coding sequence is TGTGCCAGCAGCCGGGACCTCTGGTCCCTCCACTTT.

The CDR3 nucleotides read TGTGCCAGCAGCCGACTACAGGGGGACTATGGCTACACCTTC. Its protein is CASSRLQGDYGYTF. The chain links TRBV7-8 to TRBJ1-2, with TRBD1 matching over 8 bases. The CDR3 has 14 amino acids. The germline V gene encodes CDR1 SGHVS and CDR2 FQNEAQ. V lost 5 bases, J lost 3 bases, and 5 bases stayed unmatched.

The genes are TRBV6-5 and TRBJ2-7, with 8 bases that match TRBD1. The CDR3 runs 14 residues. Germline values: CDR1 MNHEY, CDR2 SVGAGI. V lost 7 bases to trimming and J lost 5 bases; unmatched junction nucleotides: 10. The CDR3 nucleotides are TGTGCCAGCACCCCCCCGGGACAGGCGAACGAGCAGTACTTC. This encodes CASTPPGQANEQYF.

The chain combines TRBV4-1 with TRBJ2-7; the D is unclear. The CDR3 is 15 amino acids. The germline CDR1 and CDR2 sequences are MGHRA and YSYEKL. V lost 4 bases and J lost 3, with 16 bases in between. Here the CDR3 DNA reads TGCGCCAGCAGCCCACTTGGACGTACCCTCTACGAGCAGTACTTC. Translation: CASSPLGRTLYEQYF.

The chain is built from TRBV7-6 and TRBJ2-1; TRBD2 matches 15 bases. The germline V gene encodes CDR1 SGHVS and CDR2 FNYEAQ. CDR3 size: 16 residues. V lost 5 bases to trimming and J lost 7 bases; unmatched junction nucleotides: 6. CDR3 sequence: CASSGTGTSGRNEQFF. The CDR3 DNA follows: TGTGCCAGCAGCGGGACCGGGACTAGCGGGAGGAATGAGCAGTTCTTC.